The TCR beta chain described here comes from a study of technical replicates of blood from a handful of donors. The CDR3 is 11 residues long. V was trimmed by 6 bases and J by 5 bases, leaving 7 bases between them. CDR1 and CDR2 from the germline V gene are MNHEY and SVGAGI. The repertoire was sequenced with immunoSEQ multiplex PCR; TCRdb's copy has only in-frame clones and lacks some. The table records just under 85,000 clones, approximately 92% of them present only once. The clonotype comes from a human donor in good health. Sequenced sample: T cells isolated from PBMCs. The rearrangement uses TRBV6-5 and TRBJ2-5; unclear D gene. CDR3 sequence: CASSGSETQYF. In DNA, the CDR3 is TGTGCCAGCAGCGGGTCGGAGACCCAGTACTTC.